Following are 5 T cell receptor beta chains from one sample sequenced in a study of cytomegalovirus exposure and HLA in healthy donors. PCR was performed using 60 Vbeta and 13 Jbeta primers. The repertoire was sequenced with immunoSEQ multiplex PCR; TCRdb's copy has only in-frame clones and lacks some. The table gives about 130,000 clones; the top ten clones make up about 2.2% of it. Specimen: PBMCs. These receptors were collected from a man aged 40-55 years in good health and CMV-seronegative.

The chain carries TRBV15 and TRBJ2-5, with 12 bases that match TRBD1. The germline CDR1 and CDR2 sequences are LNHNV and YYDKDF (reference sequence). The CDR3 totals 17 residues. V dropped 1 base and J dropped 5; count of bases not matched to a gene: 8. CDR3 nucleotide sequence: TGTGCCACCAGCAGAGGCTCGGGACAGGGGGCGATTGAGACCCAGTACTTC. It translates to CATSRGSGQGAIETQYF.

This rearrangement joins TRBV5-4 to TRBJ1-1; 8 bases fit TRBD1. CDR1 SGHNT and CDR2 YYREEE come from the germline V gene (reference sequence). The CDR3 is 14 amino acids. V lost 10 bases to trimming and J lost 0 bases; unmatched junction nucleotides: 8. The DNA for the CDR3 is TGTGCCTCACACTCAGGGGGCATGAACACTGAAGCTTTCTTT. It encodes CASHSGGMNTEAFF.

V gene TRBV4-3 combines with J gene TRBJ1-3, with D perhaps TRBD1 (5 bases). V dropped 3 bases and J dropped 3 bases, with 12 bases sitting between them. CDR1 is LGHNA and CDR2 is YSLEER in the germline V gene. The CDR3 loop spans 15 amino acids. The chain's CDR3 is CASSHSDRLGNTIYF. The DNA of the CDR3 is TGCGCCAGCAGCCACAGCGACAGACTTGGAAACACCATATATTTT.

The chain carries TRBV5-1 and TRBJ2-7; 10 bases line up with TRBD1. Germline-derived CDR1 and CDR2 are SGHRS and YFSETQ. The CDR3 is 14 residues long. Trimming at V came to 2 bases and at J to 6 bases, leaving 5 bases not matched to a gene. In DNA form, the CDR3 reads TGCGCCAGCAGCTTAAAGACAGGGGGCGGCGAGCAGTACTTC. Translated: CASSLKTGGGEQYF.

On this clone itself: Mismatch with germline at one junction end may stem from a read error. The chain recombines TRBV28 with TRBJ1-2; D is undetermined. CDR3 length equals 14 residues. Germline values: CDR1 MDHEN, CDR2 SYDVKM. In nucleotides, the CDR3 is TGTGCCAGCAGCTTATCGGTCAGGTACTATGGCTACACCTTC. Encoded protein: CASSLSVRYYGYTF.